This TCR beta chain was documented in a study of T-cell reconstitution after alpha-beta-depleted transplantation in children. Germline-derived CDR1 and CDR2 are MNHNS and SASEGT. This CDR3 has 15 residues. The ends were cut back, 5 bases at V and 5 bases at J, with 18 bases in the middle. Unique molecular identifiers were built into the TCRbeta library. TCRdb reanalysed the PCR reads using MiXCR and keeps one entry per CDR3 protein. The data contain 500,000 or so distinct CDR3 sequences, around a third of them singletons. This specimen consisted of PBMCs from the stem cell graft donor, obtained from the stem cell graft. This TCR derives from a human donor who donated a stem cell graft to a child with aplastic anemia. The chain is built from TRBV6-1 and TRBJ1-1; D is unclear. The CDR3 loop is CASSTGKTMGTEAFF. CDR3 nucleotides: TGTGCCAGCAGTACCGGGAAGACAATGGGGACTGAAGCTTTCTTT.